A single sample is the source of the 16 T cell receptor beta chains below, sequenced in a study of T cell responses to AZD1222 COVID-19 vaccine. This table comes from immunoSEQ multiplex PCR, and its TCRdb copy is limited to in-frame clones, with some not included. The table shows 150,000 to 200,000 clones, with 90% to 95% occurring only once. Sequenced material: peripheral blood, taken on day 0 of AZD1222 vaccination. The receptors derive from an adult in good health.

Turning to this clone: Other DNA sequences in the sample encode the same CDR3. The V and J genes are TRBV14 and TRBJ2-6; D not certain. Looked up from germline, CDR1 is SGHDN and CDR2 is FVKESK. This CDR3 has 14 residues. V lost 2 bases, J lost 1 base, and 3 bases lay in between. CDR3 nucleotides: TGTGCCAGCAGCCAAAGTTCTGGGGCCAACGTCCTGACTTTC. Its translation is CASSQSSGANVLTF.

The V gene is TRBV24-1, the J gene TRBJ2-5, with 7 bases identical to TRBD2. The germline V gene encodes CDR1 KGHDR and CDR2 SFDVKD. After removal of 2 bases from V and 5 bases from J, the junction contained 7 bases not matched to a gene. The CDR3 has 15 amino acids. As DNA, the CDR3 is TGTGCCACCAGTGATTCGTTAGCGGGCGGTGAGACCCAGTACTTC. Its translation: CATSDSLAGGETQYF.

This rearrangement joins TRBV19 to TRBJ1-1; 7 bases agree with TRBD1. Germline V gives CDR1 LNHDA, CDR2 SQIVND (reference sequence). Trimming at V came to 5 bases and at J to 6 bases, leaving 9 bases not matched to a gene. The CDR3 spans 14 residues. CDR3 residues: CASSPQGVISEAFF. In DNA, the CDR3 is TGTGCCAGTAGTCCCCAGGGGGTAATCTCTGAAGCTTTCTTT.

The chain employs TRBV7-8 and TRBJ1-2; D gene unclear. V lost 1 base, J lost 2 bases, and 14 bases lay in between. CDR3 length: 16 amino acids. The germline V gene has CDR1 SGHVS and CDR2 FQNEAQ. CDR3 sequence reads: CASSLVSGFPNYGYTF. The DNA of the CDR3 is TGTGCCAGCAGCTTAGTATCTGGCTTCCCCAACTATGGCTACACCTTC.

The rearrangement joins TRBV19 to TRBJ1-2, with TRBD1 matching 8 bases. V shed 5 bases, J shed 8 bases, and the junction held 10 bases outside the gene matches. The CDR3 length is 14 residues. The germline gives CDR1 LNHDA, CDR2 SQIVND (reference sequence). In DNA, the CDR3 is TGTGCCAGTAGTGTGCCGGGACAGGTCTACGGCTACACCTTC. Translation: CASSVPGQVYGYTF.

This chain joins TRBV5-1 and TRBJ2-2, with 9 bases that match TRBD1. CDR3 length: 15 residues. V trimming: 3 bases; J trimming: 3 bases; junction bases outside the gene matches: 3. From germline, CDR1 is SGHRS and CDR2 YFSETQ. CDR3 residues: CASSSRTGDTGELFF. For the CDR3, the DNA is TGCGCCAGCAGCTCTAGGACAGGGGACACCGGGGAGCTGTTTTTT.

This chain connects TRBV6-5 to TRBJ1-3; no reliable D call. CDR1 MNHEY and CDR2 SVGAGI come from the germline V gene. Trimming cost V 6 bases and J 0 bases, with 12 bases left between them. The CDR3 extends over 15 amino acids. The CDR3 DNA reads TGTGCCAGCAGCCCCGACCGAAGCTCTGGAAACACCATATATTTT. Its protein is CASSPDRSSGNTIYF.

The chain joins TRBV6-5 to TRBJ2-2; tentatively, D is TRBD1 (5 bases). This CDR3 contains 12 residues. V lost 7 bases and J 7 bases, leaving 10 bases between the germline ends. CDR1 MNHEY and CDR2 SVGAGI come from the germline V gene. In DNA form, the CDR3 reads TGTGCCAGCACCCCCGGACACGGGGAGCTGTTTTTT. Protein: CASTPGHGELFF.

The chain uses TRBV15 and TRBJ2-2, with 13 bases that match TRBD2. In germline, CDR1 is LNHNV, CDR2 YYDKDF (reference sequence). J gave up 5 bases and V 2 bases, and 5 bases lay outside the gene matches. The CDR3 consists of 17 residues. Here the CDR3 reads CATSRSGLAGETGELFF. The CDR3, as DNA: TGTGCCACCAGCAGAAGCGGACTAGCGGGGGAGACCGGGGAGCTGTTTTTT.

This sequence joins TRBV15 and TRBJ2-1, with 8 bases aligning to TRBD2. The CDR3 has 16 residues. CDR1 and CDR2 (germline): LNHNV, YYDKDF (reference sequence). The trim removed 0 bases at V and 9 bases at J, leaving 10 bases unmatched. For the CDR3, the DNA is TGTGCCACCAGCAGAGAATCAAGCGGGAGTCGTGGTGAGCAGTTCTTC. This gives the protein CATSRESSGSRGEQFF.

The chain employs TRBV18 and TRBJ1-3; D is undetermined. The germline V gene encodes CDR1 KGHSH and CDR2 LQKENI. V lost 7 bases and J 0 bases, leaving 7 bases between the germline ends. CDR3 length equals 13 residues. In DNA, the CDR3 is TGTGCCAGCTGGCAGGACTCTGGAAACACCATATATTTT. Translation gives CASWQDSGNTIYF.

This CDR3 reads CASRSGEYSNQPQHF. CDR3 nucleotide sequence: TGTGCCAGCAGATCGGGGGAATATAGCAATCAGCCCCAGCATTTT. This chain links TRBV19 with TRBJ1-5; D possibly corresponds to TRBD1 (5 bases). The CDR3 sequence is 15 residues long. Germline assignment: CDR1 LNHDA and CDR2 SQIVND (reference sequence). V dropped 9 bases and J dropped 0 bases, with 15 bases sitting between them.

The CDR3 nucleotides read TGTGCCAGTACACGGGACAGAGGTACCGGGGAGCTGTTTTTT. It yields the protein CASTRDRGTGELFF. This chain joins TRBV19 and TRBJ2-2; TRBD1 aligns across 7 bases. Germline V gives CDR1 LNHDA, CDR2 SQIVND (reference sequence). The junction had 7 bases not matched to a gene; V was cut back by 7 bases and J by 5 bases. This CDR3 has 14 amino acids. Full variable domain (rest looked up from reference TRBV19 and TRBJ2-2): DGGITQSPKYLFRKEGQNVTLSCEQNLNHDAMYWYRQDPGQGLRLIYYSQIVNDFQKGDIAEGYSVSREKKESFPLTVTSAQKNPTAFYLCASTRDRGTGELFFGEGSRLTVL.

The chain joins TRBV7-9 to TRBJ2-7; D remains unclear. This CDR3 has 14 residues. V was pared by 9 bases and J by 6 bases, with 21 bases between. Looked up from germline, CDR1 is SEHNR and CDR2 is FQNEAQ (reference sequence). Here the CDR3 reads CASKSSSTGGEQYF. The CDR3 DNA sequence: TGTGCCAGTAAGTCGAGCAGCACCGGCGGCGAGCAGTACTTC.

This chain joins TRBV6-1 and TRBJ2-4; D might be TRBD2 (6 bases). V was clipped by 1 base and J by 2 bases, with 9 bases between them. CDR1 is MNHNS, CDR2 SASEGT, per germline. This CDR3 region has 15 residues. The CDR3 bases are TGTGCCAGCAGTGAAGTTGGGACTCCCAAAAACATTCAGTACTTC. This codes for CASSEVGTPKNIQYF.

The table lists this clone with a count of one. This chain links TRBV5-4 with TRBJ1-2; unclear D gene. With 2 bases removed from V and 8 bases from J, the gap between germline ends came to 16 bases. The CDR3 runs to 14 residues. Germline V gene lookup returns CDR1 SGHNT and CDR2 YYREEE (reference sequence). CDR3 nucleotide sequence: TGTGCCAGCAGCTTCCAATGGAATCGGAGGGGCTACACCTTC. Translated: CASSFQWNRRGYTF.